The 2 T cell receptor beta chains listed next were all sequenced from one sample in a study of CD8 T cells in Susac syndrome. RNA in amounts of about 0.5 to 1 ug was reverse transcribed with random hexamers. TCRdb independently ran MiXCR on the immunoSEQ multiplex PCR reads; one entry per CDR3 protein. The sample lists about 200,000 distinct CDR3 sequences; 85% to 95% were seen once. Source material: CD4+ T cells from PBMCs. The source is a human donor with multiple sclerosis.

CDR3 residues: CSSMGAGHTGELFF. The CDR3 DNA is TGCAGCTCTATGGGGGCAGGACACACCGGGGAGCTGTTTTTT. V gene TRBV29-1 combines with J gene TRBJ2-2, with D perhaps TRBD1 (6 bases). Deletions cut 8 bases from V and 3 bases from J, with 16 bases between. The CDR3 spans 14 residues. The V gene's germline CDR1 is SQVTM and CDR2 ANQGSEA.

The CDR3 loop reads CSVTVTGAGELFF. CDR3 bases: TGCAGCGTAACGGTGACAGGGGCCGGGGAGCTGTTTTTT. The chain recombines TRBV29-1 with TRBJ2-2; 8 nucleotides align to TRBD1. Looked up from germline, CDR1 is SQVTM and CDR2 is ANQGSEA. The junction had 6 bases not matched to a gene; V was cut back by 6 bases and J by 6 bases. The CDR3 spans 13 residues.